This T cell receptor beta chain appears in the sequencing data of a study of CD8+ T cells in alopecia areata. As the sequencing template, cDNA was produced by extracting RNA and reverse transcribing it. Assay: immunoSEQ multiplex PCR; the TCRdb copy retains only in-frame clones and omits some. There are over 100,000 clones in the sample; roughly 50% occur only once, and less than 15% lies in the top ten. Treatment noted: oral pan-JAK inhibitor, 5-10 mg twice daily. The CDR3 loop spans 15 amino acids. In germline, CDR1 is SGHRS, CDR2 YFSETQ. V lost 4 bases to trimming and J lost 3 bases; unmatched junction nucleotides: 8.

The J gene is TRBJ2-3, the V gene TRBV5-1; TRBD1 matches 7 bases. This TCR was recovered from a human donor with alopecia areata. Here the sequenced sample was CD8+ T cells sorted from blood, taken at week 24, from a patient treated with tofacitinib. The CDR3 region is CASSPPRGSTDTQYF. DNA of the CDR3: TGCGCCAGCAGCCCCCCCAGGGGGAGTACAGATACGCAGTATTTT.